This TCR beta chain derives from a study of cytomegalovirus exposure and HLA in healthy donors. Regarding the study as a whole: Near-uniform donor sequencing depth was presumed by presence/absence analyses.

CDR1 is SGHNT and CDR2 is YYREEE in the germline V gene (reference sequence). The CDR3 covers 16 residues. V gave up 3 bases and J gave up 3 bases; unmatched junction bases: 6. The PCR was carried out with 60 Vbeta primers and 13 Jbeta primers. Sequenced by immunoSEQ multiplex PCR; TCRdb stores in-frame clones only, minus some. The data show more than 80,000 clones, around 69% seen once. Remarks on this clone: Its specificity is unknown.

This chain links TRBV5-4 with TRBJ2-7; TRBD2 agrees at 13 bases. The TCR sequence derives from a woman aged 55-70 years in good health and CMV-seropositive. Sequencing was performed on PBMCs. DNA for the CDR3: TGTGCCAGCAGCTCCGGGACTAGCGGGAACGACTACGAGCAGTACTTC. Encoded protein: CASSSGTSGNDYEQYF. Full variable domain (remainder filled in from reference TRBV5-4 and TRBJ2-7): ETGVTQSPTHLIKTRGQQVTLRCSSQSGHNTVSWYQQALGQGPQFIFQYYREEENGRGNFPPRFSGLQFPNYSSELNVNALELDDSALYLCASSSGTSGNDYEQYFGPGTRLTVT.